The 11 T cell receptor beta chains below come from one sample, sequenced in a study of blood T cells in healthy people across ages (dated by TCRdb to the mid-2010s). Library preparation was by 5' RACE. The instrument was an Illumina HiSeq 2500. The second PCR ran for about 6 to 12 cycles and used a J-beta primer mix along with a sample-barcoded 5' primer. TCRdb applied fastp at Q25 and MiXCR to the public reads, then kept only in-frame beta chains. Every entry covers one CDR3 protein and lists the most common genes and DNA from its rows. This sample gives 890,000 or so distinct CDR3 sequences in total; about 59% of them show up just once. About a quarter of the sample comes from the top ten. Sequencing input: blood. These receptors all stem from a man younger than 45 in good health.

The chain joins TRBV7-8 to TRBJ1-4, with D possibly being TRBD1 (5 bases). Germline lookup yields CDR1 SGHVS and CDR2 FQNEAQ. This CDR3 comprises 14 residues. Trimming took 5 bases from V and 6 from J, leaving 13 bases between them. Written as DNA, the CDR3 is TGTGCCAGCAGCCGGGACCCTGGACATGAAAAACTGTTTTTT. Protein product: CASSRDPGHEKLFF.

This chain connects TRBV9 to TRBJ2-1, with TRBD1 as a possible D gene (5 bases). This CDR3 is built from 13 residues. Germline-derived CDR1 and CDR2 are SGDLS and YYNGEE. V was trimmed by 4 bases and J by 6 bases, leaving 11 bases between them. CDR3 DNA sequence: TGTGCCAGCAGCACCAGGGCCAGCAATGAGCAGTTCTTC. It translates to CASSTRASNEQFF.

CDR3 region: CASSLGTGTAYNEQFF. CDR3 in DNA: TGTGCCAGCAGTTTGGGGACCGGGACAGCCTACAATGAGCAGTTCTTC. The rearrangement links TRBV6-2 or TRBV6-3 to TRBJ2-1; 7 nucleotides line up with TRBD1. There are 16 residues in the CDR3. V gave up 4 bases and J gave up 2 bases; unmatched junction bases: 8. CDR1 MNHEY and CDR2 SVGEGT come from the germline V gene.

The CDR3 DNA follows: TGCAGCGTTGAAGGGGGTAGCGGGGGGTTGACAGATACGCAGTATTTT. Translation gives CSVEGGSGGLTDTQYF. V gene TRBV29-1 combines with J gene TRBJ2-3; 10 positions agree with TRBD2. J was trimmed by 3 bases and V by 1 base; bases with no gene match: 7. CDR3 length equals 16 residues. CDR1 and CDR2 from the germline V gene are SQVTM and ANQGSEA.

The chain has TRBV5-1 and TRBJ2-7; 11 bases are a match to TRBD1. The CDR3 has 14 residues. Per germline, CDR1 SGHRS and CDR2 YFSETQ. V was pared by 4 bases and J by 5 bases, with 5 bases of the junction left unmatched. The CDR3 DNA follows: TGCGCCAGCAGCATGAGGACAGGGGGCGACGAGCAGTACTTC. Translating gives CASSMRTGGDEQYF.

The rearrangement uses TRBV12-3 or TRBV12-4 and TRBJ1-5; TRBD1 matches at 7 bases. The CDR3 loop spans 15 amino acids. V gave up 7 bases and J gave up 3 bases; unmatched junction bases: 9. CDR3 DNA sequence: TGTGCCAGCACCCTACAGGGGCCCGACAATCAGCCCCAGCATTTT. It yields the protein CASTLQGPDNQPQHF.

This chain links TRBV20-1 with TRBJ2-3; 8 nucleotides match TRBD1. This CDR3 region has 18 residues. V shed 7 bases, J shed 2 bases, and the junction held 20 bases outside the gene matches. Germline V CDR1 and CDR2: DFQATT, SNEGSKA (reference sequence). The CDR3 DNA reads TGCAGTGGGATAGCAAGCCAGGGGGCAGGGGTCAACACAGATACGCAGTATTTT. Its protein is CSGIASQGAGVNTDTQYF.

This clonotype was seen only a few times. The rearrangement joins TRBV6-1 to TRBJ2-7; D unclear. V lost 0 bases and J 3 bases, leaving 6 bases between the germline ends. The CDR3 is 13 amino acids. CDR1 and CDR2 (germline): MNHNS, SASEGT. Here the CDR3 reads CASSEARSYEQYF. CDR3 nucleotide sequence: TGTGCCAGCAGTGAAGCTAGGAGCTACGAGCAGTACTTC.

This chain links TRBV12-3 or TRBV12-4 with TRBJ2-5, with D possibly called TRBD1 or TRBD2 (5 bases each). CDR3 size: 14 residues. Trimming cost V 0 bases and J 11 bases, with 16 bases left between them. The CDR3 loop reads CASSLARSLGEQYF. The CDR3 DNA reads TGTGCCAGCAGTTTAGCGCGCAGCCTGGGGGAGCAGTACTTC.

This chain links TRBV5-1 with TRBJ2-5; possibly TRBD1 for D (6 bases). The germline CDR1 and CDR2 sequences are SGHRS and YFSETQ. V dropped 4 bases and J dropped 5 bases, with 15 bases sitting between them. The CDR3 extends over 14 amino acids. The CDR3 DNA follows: TGCGCCAGCAGCATAACAGGGATCGGGGAGACCCAGTACTTC. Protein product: CASSITGIGETQYF.

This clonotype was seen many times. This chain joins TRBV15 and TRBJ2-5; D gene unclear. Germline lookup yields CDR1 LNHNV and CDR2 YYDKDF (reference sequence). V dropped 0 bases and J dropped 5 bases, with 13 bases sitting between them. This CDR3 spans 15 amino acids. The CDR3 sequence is CATSRDVTARETQYF. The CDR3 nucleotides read TGTGCCACCAGCAGAGATGTAACAGCAAGGGAGACCCAGTACTTC.